This paragraph reports one T cell receptor beta chain. Its antigen is undetermined. TCRdb keeps only in-frame clones here, not all; method: immunoSEQ multiplex PCR. The table shows about 2.3 million clones, with just under 95% occurring only once. This entry comes from a study of shared clonotypes between healthy human individuals. Points from the study as a whole: The four-donor shared clonotypes exceeded non-shared clonotypes in generation probability, with non-shared ones scoring lower.

The source is a man younger than 35 in good health. Some clones in this sample may be carry-over from other donors' samples. Sequencing used naive CD4+ T cells from PBMCs. Subset defined: CD45RA+ positively selected.

As DNA, the CDR3 is TGTGCCAGCAGCTTTCGGACTAGCGGGAGGGCCACTGAGCAGTTCTTC. Translating gives CASSFRTSGRATEQFF. This chain links TRBV7-3 with TRBJ2-1; 15 bases agree with TRBD2. The junction had 6 bases not matched to a gene; V was cut back by 3 bases and J by 9 bases. Germline V CDR1 and CDR2: SGHTA, FQGTGA. The CDR3 is made up of 16 amino acids.